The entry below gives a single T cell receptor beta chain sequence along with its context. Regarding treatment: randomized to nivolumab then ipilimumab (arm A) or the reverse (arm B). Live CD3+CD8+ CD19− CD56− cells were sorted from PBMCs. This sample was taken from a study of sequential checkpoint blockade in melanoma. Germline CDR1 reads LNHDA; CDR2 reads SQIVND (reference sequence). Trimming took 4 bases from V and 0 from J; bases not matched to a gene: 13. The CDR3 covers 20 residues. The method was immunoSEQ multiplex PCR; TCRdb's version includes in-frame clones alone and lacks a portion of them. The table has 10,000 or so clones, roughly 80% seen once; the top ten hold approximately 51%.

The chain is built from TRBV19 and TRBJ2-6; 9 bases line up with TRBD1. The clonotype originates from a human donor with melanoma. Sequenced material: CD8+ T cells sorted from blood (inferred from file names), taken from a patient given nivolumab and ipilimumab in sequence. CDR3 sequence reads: CASSTDRGHLWSSGANVLTF. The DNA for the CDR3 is TGTGCCAGTAGTACGGACAGGGGCCACCTGTGGAGCTCTGGGGCCAACGTCCTGACTTTC. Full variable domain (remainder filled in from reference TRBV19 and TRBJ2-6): DGGITQSPKYLFRKEGQNVTLSCEQNLNHDAMYWYRQDPGQGLRLIYYSQIVNDFQKGDIAEGYSVSREKKESFPLTVTSAQKNPTAFYLCASSTDRGHLWSSGANVLTFGAGSRLTVL.